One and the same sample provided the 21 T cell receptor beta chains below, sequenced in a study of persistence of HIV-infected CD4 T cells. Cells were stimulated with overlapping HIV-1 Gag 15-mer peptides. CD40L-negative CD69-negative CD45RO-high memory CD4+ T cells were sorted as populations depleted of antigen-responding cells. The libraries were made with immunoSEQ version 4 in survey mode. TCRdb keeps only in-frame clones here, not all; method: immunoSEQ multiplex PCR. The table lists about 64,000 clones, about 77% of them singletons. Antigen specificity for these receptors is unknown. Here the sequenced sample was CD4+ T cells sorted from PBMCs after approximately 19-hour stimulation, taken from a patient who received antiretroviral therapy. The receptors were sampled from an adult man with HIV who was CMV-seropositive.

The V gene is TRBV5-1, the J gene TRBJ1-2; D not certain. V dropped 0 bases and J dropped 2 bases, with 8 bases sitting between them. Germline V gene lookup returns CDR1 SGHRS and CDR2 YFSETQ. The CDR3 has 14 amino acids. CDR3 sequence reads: CASSLGRINYGYTF. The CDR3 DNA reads TGCGCCAGCAGCTTGGGACGCATCAACTATGGCTACACCTTC.

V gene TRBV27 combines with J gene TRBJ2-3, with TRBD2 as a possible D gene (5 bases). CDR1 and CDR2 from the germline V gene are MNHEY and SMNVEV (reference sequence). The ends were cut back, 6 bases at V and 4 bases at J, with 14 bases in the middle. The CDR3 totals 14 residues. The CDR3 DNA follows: TGTGCCAGCAGAGGGCTAGCCGATGCAGATACGCAGTATTTT. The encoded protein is CASRGLADADTQYF.

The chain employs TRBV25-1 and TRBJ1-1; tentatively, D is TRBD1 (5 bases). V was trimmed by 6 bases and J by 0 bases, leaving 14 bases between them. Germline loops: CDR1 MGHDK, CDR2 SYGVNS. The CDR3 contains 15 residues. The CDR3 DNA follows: TGTGCCAGCAGGATGGGGGGGGTCATGAACACTGAAGCTTTCTTT. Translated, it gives CASRMGGVMNTEAFF.

CDR3 DNA sequence: TGTGCCAGCAGTCGTCTAGGACAGCTGAACACTGAAGCTTTCTTT. Its translation: CASSRLGQLNTEAFF. The chain has TRBV6-5 and TRBJ1-1, with D maybe TRBD1 (6 bases). The germline gives CDR1 MNHEY, CDR2 SVGAGI. V lost 5 bases and J lost 0, with 13 bases in between. CDR3 size: 15 residues.

The CDR3 DNA sequence: TGCGCCAGCAGCTTGCGGGACAGTAGCACCGGGGAGCTGTTTTTT. Translating it yields CASSLRDSSTGELFF. The V call is TRBV5-1, the J call TRBJ2-2; 7 positions match TRBD1. Germline V gives CDR1 SGHRS, CDR2 YFSETQ. There are 15 residues in the CDR3. V lost 1 base to trimming and J lost 4 bases; unmatched junction nucleotides: 4.

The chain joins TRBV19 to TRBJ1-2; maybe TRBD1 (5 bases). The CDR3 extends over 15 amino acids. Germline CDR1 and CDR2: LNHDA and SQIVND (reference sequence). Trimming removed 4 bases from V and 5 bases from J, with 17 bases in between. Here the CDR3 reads CASSTSAGGVYGYTF. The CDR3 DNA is TGTGCCAGTAGTACCTCAGCAGGAGGGGTGTATGGCTACACCTTC.

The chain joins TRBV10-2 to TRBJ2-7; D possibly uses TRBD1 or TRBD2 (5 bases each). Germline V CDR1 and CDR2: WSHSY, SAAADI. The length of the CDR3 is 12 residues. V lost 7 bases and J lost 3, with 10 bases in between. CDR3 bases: TGCGCCAGCACCTCGGGGCGCTACGAGCAGTACTTC. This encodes CASTSGRYEQYF.

The CDR3 is CASSPQWRGRGDTQYF. In DNA form, the CDR3 reads TGTGCCAGCAGCCCTCAGTGGAGGGGGCGCGGAGATACGCAGTATTTT. The rearrangement uses TRBV3-1 (or the pseudogene TRBV3-2) and TRBJ2-3, with a weak D call TRBD1 (7 bases). There are 16 residues in the CDR3. The V gene lost 4 bases and the J gene lost 5 bases, with 19 bases spanning the gap. Germline loops: CDR1 LGHDT, CDR2 YNNKEL (reference sequence).

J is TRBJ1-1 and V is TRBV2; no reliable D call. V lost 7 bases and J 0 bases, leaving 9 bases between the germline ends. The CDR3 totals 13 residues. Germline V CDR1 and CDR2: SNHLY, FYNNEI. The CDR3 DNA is TGTGCCAGCACCGGGCAGCTGAACACTGAAGCTTTCTTT. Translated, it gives CASTGQLNTEAFF.

The CDR3 bases are TGTGCCAGCAGCTTAGTGGCTCGGGGGTCCGGGGAGCTGTTTTTT. Its translation: CASSLVARGSGELFF. The rearrangement joins TRBV7-2 to TRBJ2-2, with a possible D match to TRBD2 (6 bases). This CDR3 region has 15 residues. Trimming shortened V by 1 base and J by 6 bases, and 12 bases separated the two germline ends. Looked up from germline, CDR1 is SGHTA and CDR2 is FQGNSA.

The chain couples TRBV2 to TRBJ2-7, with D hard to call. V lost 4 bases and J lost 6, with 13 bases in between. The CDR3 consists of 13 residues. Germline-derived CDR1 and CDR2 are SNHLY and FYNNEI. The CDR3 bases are TGTGCCAGCAGTGGGGCTCTCCTAGGCGAGCAGTACTTC. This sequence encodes CASSGALLGEQYF.

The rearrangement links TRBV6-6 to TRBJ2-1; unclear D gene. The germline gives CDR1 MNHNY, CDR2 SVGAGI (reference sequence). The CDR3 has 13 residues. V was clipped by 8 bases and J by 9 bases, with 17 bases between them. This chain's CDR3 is CASAAGTQVEQFF. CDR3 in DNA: TGTGCCAGCGCCGCCGGCACCCAAGTTGAGCAGTTCTTC.

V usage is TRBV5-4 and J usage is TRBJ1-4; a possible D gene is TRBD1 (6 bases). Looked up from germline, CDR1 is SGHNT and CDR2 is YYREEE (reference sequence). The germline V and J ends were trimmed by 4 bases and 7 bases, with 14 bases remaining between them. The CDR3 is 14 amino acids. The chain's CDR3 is CASSRQGGGEKLFF. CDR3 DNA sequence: TGTGCCAGCAGCCGCCAGGGAGGGGGTGAAAAACTGTTTTTT.

CDR3 sequence (DNA): TGTGCCAGCAACGCCCAACTACTGAGTGGCTACACCTTC. Protein product: CASNAQLLSGYTF. V is TRBV6-6 and J is TRBJ1-2; unclear D gene. Germline-derived CDR1 and CDR2 are MNHNY and SVGAGI (reference sequence). The V end was cut by 7 bases, the J end by 7 bases, with 16 bases between. This CDR3 has 13 amino acids.

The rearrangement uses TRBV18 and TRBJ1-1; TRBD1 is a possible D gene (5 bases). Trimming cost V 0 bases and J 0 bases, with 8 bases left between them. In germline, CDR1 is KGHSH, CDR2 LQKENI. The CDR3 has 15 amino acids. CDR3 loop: CASSPPGGLNTEAFF. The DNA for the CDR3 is TGTGCCAGCTCACCACCTGGGGGTCTGAACACTGAAGCTTTCTTT.

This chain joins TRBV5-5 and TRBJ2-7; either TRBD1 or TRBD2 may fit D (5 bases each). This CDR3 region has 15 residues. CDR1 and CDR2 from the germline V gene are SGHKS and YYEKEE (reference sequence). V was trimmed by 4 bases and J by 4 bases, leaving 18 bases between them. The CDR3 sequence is CASSGPPRDGYEQYF. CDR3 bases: TGTGCCAGCAGCGGACCTCCGAGGGACGGATACGAGCAGTACTTC.

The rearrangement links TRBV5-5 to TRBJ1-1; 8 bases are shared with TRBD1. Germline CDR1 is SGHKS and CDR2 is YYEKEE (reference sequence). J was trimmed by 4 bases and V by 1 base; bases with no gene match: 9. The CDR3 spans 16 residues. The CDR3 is CASSLTAGGRGTEAFF. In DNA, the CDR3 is TGTGCCAGCAGCTTGACGGCAGGGGGCAGGGGCACTGAAGCTTTCTTT.

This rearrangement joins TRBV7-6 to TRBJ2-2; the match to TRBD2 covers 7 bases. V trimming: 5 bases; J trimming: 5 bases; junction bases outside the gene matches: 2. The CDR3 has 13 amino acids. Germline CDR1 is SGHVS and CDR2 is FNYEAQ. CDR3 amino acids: CASSERGTGELFF. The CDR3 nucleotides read TGTGCCAGCAGCGAGCGGGGTACCGGGGAGCTGTTTTTT.

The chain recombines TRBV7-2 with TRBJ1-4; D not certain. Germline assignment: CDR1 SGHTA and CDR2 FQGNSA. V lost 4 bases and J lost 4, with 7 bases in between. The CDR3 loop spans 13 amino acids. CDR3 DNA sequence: TGTGCCAGCAGCTCCCTAGATAATGAAAAACTGTTTTTT. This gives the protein CASSSLDNEKLFF.

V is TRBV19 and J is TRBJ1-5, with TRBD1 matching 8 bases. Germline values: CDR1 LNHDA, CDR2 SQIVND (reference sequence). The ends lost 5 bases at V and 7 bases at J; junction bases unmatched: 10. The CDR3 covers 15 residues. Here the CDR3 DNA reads TGTGCCAGTAGTCTCGGGACAGGTCAAAAGCAGCCCCAGCATTTT. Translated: CASSLGTGQKQPQHF.

CDR3 in DNA: TGTGCCAGCAGTTCCCGGTGGGGGTCAGGAAACGAGCAGTACTTC. Protein: CASSSRWGSGNEQYF. This chain connects TRBV27 to TRBJ2-7, with D perhaps matching TRBD1 or TRBD2 (5 bases each). Trimming left V 4 bases short and J 5 bases short, with 18 bases between. CDR1 is MNHEY and CDR2 is SMNVEV in the germline V gene (reference sequence). The CDR3 totals 15 residues.